These T cell receptor beta chains were read from a single sample in a study of cytomegalovirus exposure and HLA in healthy donors. Libraries were prepared by immunoSEQ multiplex PCR; TCRdb keeps only in-frame clonotypes and omits some of them. The sample has some 170,000 clones; roughly 79% are singletons. Sequencing input: PBMCs. These receptors all come from a woman aged 40 to 49 in good health and CMV-seronegative. Each CDR3 is given with its conserved first and last residue. D genes are given only for firm matches. Rows may omit the clone size; those that give it use once, few, many or a size class.

D,size,length,J,V,CDR3,DNA
NA,NA,15,TRBJ1-1,TRBV21-1,CASSPQGSGYTEAFF,TGTGCCAGCAGCCCTCAAGGTAGCGGTTACACTGAAGCTTTCTTT
TRBD1,NA,16,TRBJ1-2,TRBV18,CASSRSGTGGEEGYTF,TGTGCCAGCTCGCGATCCGGGACAGGGGGCGAGGAGGGCTACACCTTC
NA,once,15,TRBJ1-5,TRBV28,CASSLTGSYGQPQHF,TGTGCCAGCAGTTTAACAGGGAGTTACGGACAGCCCCAGCATTTT
TRBD2,NA,15,TRBJ2-4,TRBV30,CAWSVATSGGGIQYF,TGTGCCTGGAGTGTCGCGACTAGCGGGGGAGGCATTCAGTACTTC
NA,few,13,TRBJ1-1,TRBV5-1,CASAADMNTEAFF,TGCGCCAGCGCGGCAGATATGAACACTGAAGCTTTCTTT
NA,NA,16,TRBJ1-1,TRBV7-9,CASTSQGAVMNTEAFF,TGTGCCAGCACCTCACAGGGTGCGGTCATGAACACTGAAGCTTTCTTT
TRBD2,NA,16,TRBJ2-2,TRBV9,CASSVSGLENTGELFF,TGTGCCAGCAGCGTGTCAGGACTAGAGAACACCGGGGAGCTGTTTTTT
TRBD1,NA,14,TRBJ1-4,TRBV6-1,CASSANRGSEKLFF,TGTGCCAGCAGTGCGAACAGGGGAAGTGAAAAACTGTTTTTT
NA,NA,19,TRBJ1-1,TRBV9,CASSAHSQGSRPRDTEAFF,TGTGCCAGCAGCGCCCACTCGCAGGGGTCCCGACCTCGAGACACTGAAGCTTTCTTT
NA,NA,15,TRBJ2-5,TRBV2,CASSGAGQLRETQYF,TGTGCCAGCAGTGGGGCGGGACAGTTAAGAGAGACCCAGTACTTC
NA,NA,16,TRBJ2-6,TRBV5-1,CASSLAGATGANVLTF,TGCGCCAGCAGCTTGGCCGGAGCAACTGGGGCCAACGTCCTGACTTTC
NA,NA,12,TRBJ1-1,TRBV28,CASSTGYTEAFF,TGTGCCAGCAGTACAGGTTACACTGAAGCTTTCTTT
NA,NA,16,TRBJ1-6,TRBV30,CAWSASDSSYNSPLHF,TGTGCCTGGAGTGCCTCAGACAGCTCCTATAATTCACCCCTCCACTTT
TRBD2,NA,14,TRBJ2-3,TRBV6-1,CASSPTSGSDTQYF,TGTGCCAGCAGCCCGACTAGCGGGAGCGATACGCAGTATTTT
TRBD1,NA,14,TRBJ2-7,TRBV15,CATSRPQGADEQYF,TGTGCCACCAGCAGACCTCAGGGGGCAGACGAGCAGTACTTC
NA,NA,16,TRBJ2-7,TRBV4-1,CASSQGVLAGLYEQYF,TGCGCCAGCAGCCAAGGGGTTCTGGCGGGGTTATACGAGCAGTACTTC
NA,NA,15,TRBJ2-7,TRBV5-1,CASSLDSGASYEQYF,TGCGCCAGCAGCTTGGATTCAGGGGCCTCCTACGAGCAGTACTTC
NA,NA,14,TRBJ2-3,TRBV30,CAWNAGSPADTQYF,TGTGCCTGGAACGCGGGGTCACCGGCAGATACGCAGTATTTT
TRBD2,NA,16,TRBJ2-1,TRBV27,CASSPRLAGVYNEQFF,TGTGCCAGCAGCCCGAGACTAGCGGGAGTCTACAATGAGCAGTTCTTC
TRBD2,few,12,TRBJ2-7,TRBV2,CAILLTSDEQYF,TGTGCCATCCTCCTCACTAGCGACGAGCAGTACTTC
NA,NA,15,TRBJ2-1,TRBV5-1,CASSLVGDSYNEQFF,TGCGCCAGCAGCTTGGTAGGGGACTCCTACAATGAGCAGTTCTTC
TRBD1,NA,15,TRBJ1-2,TRBV28,CASSSQGAGQNGYTF,TGTGCCAGCAGTTCACAGGGGGCGGGGCAGAATGGCTACACCTTC
TRBD1,NA,12,TRBJ1-1,TRBV7-9,CASSSGQGEAFF,TGTGCCAGCAGCTCGGGACAGGGTGAAGCTTTCTTT
TRBD2,NA,16,TRBJ2-3,TRBV5-1,CASSPAGGRGTDTQYF,TGCGCCAGCAGCCCTGCTGGCGGGAGGGGCACAGATACGCAGTATTTT
NA,NA,12,TRBJ1-3,TRBV30,CAWTVSGNTIYF,TGTGCCTGGACAGTCTCTGGAAACACCATATATTTT
NA,NA,15,TRBJ2-5,TRBV10-3,CAISGSRSNQETQYF,TGTGCCATCAGCGGTAGTCGAAGCAACCAAGAGACCCAGTACTTC
NA,NA,17,TRBJ1-3,TRBV5-4,CASSPGGESFSGNTIYF,TGTGCCAGCAGCCCCGGTGGGGAGTCATTCTCTGGAAACACCATATATTTT
NA,NA,13,TRBJ2-7,TRBV6-1,CASRDEPTYEQYF,TGTGCCAGCAGAGATGAACCAACCTACGAGCAGTACTTC
NA,once,15,TRBJ2-3,TRBV7-2,CASSFGGVRTDTQYF,TGTGCCAGCAGCTTCGGAGGGGTCCGCACAGATACGCAGTATTTT
TRBD2,NA,15,TRBJ2-5,TRBV5-8,CASSRLAQDGETQYF,TGTGCCAGCAGCAGACTAGCGCAAGATGGGGAGACCCAGTACTTC
TRBD1,few,13,TRBJ1-4,TRBV5-1,CASSILQGEKLFF,TGCGCCAGCAGCATCTTACAGGGGGAAAAACTGTTTTTT
TRBD1,NA,14,TRBJ1-5,TRBV11-2,CASSPGTANQPQHF,TGTGCCAGCAGCCCCGGGACAGCTAATCAGCCCCAGCATTTT
TRBD2,NA,17,TRBJ2-3,TRBV5-1,CASRSMPSGKSTDTQYF,TGCGCCAGCAGATCCATGCCTAGCGGGAAAAGCACAGATACGCAGTATTTT
TRBD2,NA,15,TRBJ2-7,TRBV5-1,CASSLRLAGGEEQYF,TGCGCCAGCAGCTTGAGATTAGCGGGAGGAGAAGAGCAGTACTTC
NA,few,12,TRBJ2-5,TRBV7-9,CASSFQGETQYF,TGTGCCAGCAGCTTCCAGGGGGAGACCCAGTACTTC
NA,NA,14,TRBJ2-7,TRBV15,CATSRDPTSYEQYF,TGTGCCACCAGCAGAGATCCAACATCCTACGAGCAGTACTTC
TRBD1,once,14,TRBJ1-1,TRBV10-3,CAIGGDRGETEAFF,TGTGCCATCGGGGGGGACAGGGGGGAGACTGAAGCTTTCTTT
TRBD1,NA,17,TRBJ1-1,TRBV28,CASKVEQGAAGRTEAFF,TGTGCCAGCAAGGTGGAGCAGGGGGCCGCGGGGAGGACTGAAGCTTTCTTT
TRBD2,once,14,TRBJ2-7,TRBV4-1,CASSPGLAGEEQYF,TGCGCCAGCAGCCCGGGACTAGCGGGAGAGGAGCAGTACTTC
NA,NA,17,TRBJ1-1,TRBV25-1,CASSDRGGLEWGDGAFF,TGTGCCAGCAGTGATAGGGGCGGTCTGGAGTGGGGGGACGGGGCTTTCTTT
TRBD2,NA,14,TRBJ2-3,TRBV10-3,CATKLAGTRDTQYF,TGTGCCACCAAGCTAGCGGGAACAAGGGATACGCAGTATTTT
TRBD2,once,15,TRBJ2-2,TRBV6-1,CASSPGLAGSGELFF,TGTGCCAGCAGTCCGGGACTAGCGGGATCCGGGGAGCTGTTTTTT
TRBD1,NA,16,TRBJ2-2,TRBV7-3,CASSPRQGMNTGELFF,TGTGCCAGCAGCCCCCGACAGGGGATGAACACCGGGGAGCTGTTTTTT